The subject of this entry is one T cell receptor (beta chain). What it recognizes is unknown. The V gene's germline CDR1 is SGHRS and CDR2 YFSETQ. This CDR3 is built from 13 residues. V was pared by 0 bases and J by 6 bases, with 9 bases between. Generated by immunoSEQ multiplex PCR, the TCRdb table keeps only in-frame clones and is missing some. Of 44,000 or so clones in the sample, 79% were seen once. This sample is drawn from a study of OX40 agonist ivuxolimab in advanced cancers. Study-level background: Ivuxolimab, an antibody that agonizes OX40 (CD134), was administered to the patients. Study results and caveats: In general, CD8+ T cells held more expanded clones than CD4+ did, on average.

The chain recombines TRBV5-1 with TRBJ1-2; weak D call: TRBD1 (5 bases). The sequence came from an adult with an advanced solid tumor such as melanoma, head and neck, liver or kidney cancer. The sequencing used CD4+ or CD8+ T cells sorted from blood, collected in a trial of the OX40 agonist ivuxolimab. The CDR3 DNA reads as TGCGCCAGCAGCTTGGCAGGGAGTGATGGCTACACCTTC. Protein: CASSLAGSDGYTF. The entire variable domain, with the rest obtained from reference TRBV5-1 and TRBJ1-2, is as follows: KAGVTQTPRYLIKTRGQQVTLSCSPISGHRSVSWYQQTPGQGLQFLFEYFSETQRNKGNFPGRFSGRQFSNSRSEMNVSTLELGDSALYLCASSLAGSDGYTFGSGTRLTVV.